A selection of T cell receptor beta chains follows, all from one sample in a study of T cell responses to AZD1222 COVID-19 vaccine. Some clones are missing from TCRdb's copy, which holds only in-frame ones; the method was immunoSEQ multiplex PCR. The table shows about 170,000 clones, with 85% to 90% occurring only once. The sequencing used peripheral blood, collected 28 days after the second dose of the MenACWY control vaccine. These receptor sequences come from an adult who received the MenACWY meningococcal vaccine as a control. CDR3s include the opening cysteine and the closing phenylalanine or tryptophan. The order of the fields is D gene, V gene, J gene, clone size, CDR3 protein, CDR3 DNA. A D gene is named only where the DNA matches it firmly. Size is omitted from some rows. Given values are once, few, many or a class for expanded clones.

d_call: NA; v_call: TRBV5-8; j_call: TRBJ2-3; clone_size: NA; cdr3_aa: CASSLAQTDTQYF; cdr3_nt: TGTGCCAGCAGCTTGGCCCAGACCGATACGCAGTATTTT
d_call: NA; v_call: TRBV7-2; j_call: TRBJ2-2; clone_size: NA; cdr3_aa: CANPRRETNTGELFF; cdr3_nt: TGTGCCAACCCAAGGAGGGAGACTAACACCGGGGAGCTGTTTTTT
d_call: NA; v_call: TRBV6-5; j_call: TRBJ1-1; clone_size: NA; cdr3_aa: CASIKTGLSNTEAFF; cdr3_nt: TGTGCCAGCATAAAAACGGGACTTTCGAACACTGAAGCTTTCTTT
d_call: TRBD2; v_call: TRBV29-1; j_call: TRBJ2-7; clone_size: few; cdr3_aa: CSVEVTGTSGGEQYF; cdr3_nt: TGCAGCGTTGAAGTCACCGGGACTAGCGGGGGAGAGCAGTACTTC
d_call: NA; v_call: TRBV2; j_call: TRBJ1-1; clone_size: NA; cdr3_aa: CASRERAGKPAEAFF; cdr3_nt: TGTGCCAGCCGCGAAAGGGCAGGGAAACCGGCTGAAGCTTTCTTT
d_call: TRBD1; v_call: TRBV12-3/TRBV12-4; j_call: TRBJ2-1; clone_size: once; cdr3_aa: CASSRQGSEQFF; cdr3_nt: TGTGCCAGCAGTCGACAGGGATCTGAGCAGTTCTTC
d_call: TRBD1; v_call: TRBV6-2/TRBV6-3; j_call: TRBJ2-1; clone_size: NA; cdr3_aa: CASSYSGTGFDEQFF; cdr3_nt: TGTGCCAGCAGTTACTCCGGGACAGGGTTTGATGAGCAGTTCTTC
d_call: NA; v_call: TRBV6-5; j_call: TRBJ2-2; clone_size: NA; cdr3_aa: CASRPYRVLSGELFF; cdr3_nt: TGTGCCAGCAGGCCTTACAGGGTACTTTCCGGGGAGCTGTTTTTT
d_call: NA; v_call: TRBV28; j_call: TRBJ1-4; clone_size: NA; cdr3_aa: CASSEDSYATNEKLFF; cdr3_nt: TGTGCCAGCAGTGAGGACAGTTACGCGACTAATGAAAAACTGTTTTTT
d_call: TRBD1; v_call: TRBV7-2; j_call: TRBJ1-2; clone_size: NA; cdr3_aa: CASSSRHGQAQGYTF; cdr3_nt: TGTGCCAGCAGCTCCCGACATGGACAGGCGCAGGGCTACACCTTC
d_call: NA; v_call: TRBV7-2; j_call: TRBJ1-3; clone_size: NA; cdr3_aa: CASSDWGVGGNTIYF; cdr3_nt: TGTGCCAGCAGCGACTGGGGGGTGGGAGGAAACACCATATATTTT
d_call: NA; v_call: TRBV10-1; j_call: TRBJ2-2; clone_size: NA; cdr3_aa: CASGTQTGELFF; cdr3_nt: TGCGCCAGCGGAACCCAGACCGGGGAGCTGTTTTTT
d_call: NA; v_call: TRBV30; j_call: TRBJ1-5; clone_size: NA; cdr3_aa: CAWSAAGGFTYQPQHF; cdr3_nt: TGTGCCTGGAGTGCAGCCGGGGGGTTTACCTATCAGCCCCAGCATTTT
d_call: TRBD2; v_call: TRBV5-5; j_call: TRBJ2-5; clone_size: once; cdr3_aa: CASSLAGASGTETQYF; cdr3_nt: TGTGCCAGCAGTTTGGCTGGGGCTAGCGGGACAGAGACCCAGTACTTC
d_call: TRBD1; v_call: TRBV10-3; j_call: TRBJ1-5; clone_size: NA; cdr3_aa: CAISDPGTGNQPQHF; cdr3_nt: TGTGCCATCAGTGATCCCGGGACAGGGAATCAGCCCCAGCATTTT
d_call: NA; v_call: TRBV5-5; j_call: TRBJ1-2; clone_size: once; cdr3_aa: CASSSPGPQYTF; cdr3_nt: TGTGCCAGCAGCTCCCCTGGGCCCCAGTACACCTTC
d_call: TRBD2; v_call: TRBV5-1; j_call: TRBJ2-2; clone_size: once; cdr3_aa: CASSYPGLAGNTGELFF; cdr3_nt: TGCGCCAGCAGCTACCCAGGACTAGCGGGGAACACCGGGGAGCTGTTTTTT
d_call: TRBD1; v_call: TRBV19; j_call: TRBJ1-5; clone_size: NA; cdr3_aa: CASSMSRDRGGQPQHF; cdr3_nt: TGTGCCAGTAGTATGTCCCGGGACAGGGGAGGGCAGCCCCAGCATTTT
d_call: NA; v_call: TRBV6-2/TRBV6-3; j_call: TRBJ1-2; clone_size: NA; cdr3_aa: CASSKDPQANYGYTF; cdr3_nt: TGTGCCAGCAGCAAGGATCCCCAAGCTAACTATGGCTACACCTTC
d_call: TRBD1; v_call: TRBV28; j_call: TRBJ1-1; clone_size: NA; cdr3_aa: CASSPGTALNTEAFF; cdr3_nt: TGTGCCAGCAGCCCCGGGACAGCGCTGAACACTGAAGCTTTCTTT
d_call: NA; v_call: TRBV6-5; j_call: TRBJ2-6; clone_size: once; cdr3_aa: CASTQGGQNVLTF; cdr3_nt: TGTGCCAGCACCCAGGGCGGGCAGAACGTCCTGACTTTC
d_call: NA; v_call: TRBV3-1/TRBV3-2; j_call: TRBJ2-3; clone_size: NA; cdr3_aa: CASSLRVTEYTDTQYF; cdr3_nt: TGTGCCAGCAGCCTCCGGGTTACAGAGTACACAGATACGCAGTATTTT
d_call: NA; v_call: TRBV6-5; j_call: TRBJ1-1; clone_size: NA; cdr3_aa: CASTKRTNTEAFF; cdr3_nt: TGTGCCAGCACCAAGCGGACGAACACTGAAGCTTTCTTT
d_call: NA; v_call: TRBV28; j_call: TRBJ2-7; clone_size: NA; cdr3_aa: CASSLKGNLRDEQYF; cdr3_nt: TGTGCCAGCAGTTTAAAGGGGAACCTCCGGGACGAGCAGTACTTC
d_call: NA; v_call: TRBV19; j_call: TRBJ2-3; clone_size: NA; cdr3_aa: CASSMTLRATSTDTQYF; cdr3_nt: TGTGCCAGTAGTATGACCCTTAGGGCAACTAGCACAGATACGCAGTATTTT
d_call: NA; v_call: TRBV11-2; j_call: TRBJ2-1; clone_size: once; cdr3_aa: CASSRVPEQFF; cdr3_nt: TGTGCCAGCAGCCGGGTCCCCGAGCAGTTCTTC
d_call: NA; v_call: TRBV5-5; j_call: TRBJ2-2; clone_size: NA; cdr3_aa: CASSLPSTVTGELFF; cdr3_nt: TGTGCCAGCAGCTTGCCTAGCACGGTCACCGGGGAGCTGTTTTTT
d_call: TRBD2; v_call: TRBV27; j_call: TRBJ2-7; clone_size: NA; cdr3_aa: CASRPWGNGEGEQYF; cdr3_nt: TGTGCCAGCAGGCCCTGGGGGAACGGGGAGGGCGAGCAGTACTTC
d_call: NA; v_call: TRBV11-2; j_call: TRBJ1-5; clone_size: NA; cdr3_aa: CASSPIYLMPQHF; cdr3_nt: TGTGCCAGCAGCCCCATCTACCTGATGCCCCAGCATTTT
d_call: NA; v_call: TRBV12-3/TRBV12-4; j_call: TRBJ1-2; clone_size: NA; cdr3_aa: CASSLPGYYGYTF; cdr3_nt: TGTGCCAGCAGTTTGCCGGGGTACTATGGCTACACCTTC
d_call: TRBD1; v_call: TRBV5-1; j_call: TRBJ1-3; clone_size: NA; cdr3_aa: CASSFGTASGNTIYF; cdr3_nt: TGCGCCAGCAGCTTCGGGACAGCCTCTGGAAACACCATATATTTT
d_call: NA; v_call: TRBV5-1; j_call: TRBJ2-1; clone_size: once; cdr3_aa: CASNQLPGGHNEQFF; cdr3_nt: TGCGCCAGCAACCAATTGCCCGGGGGGCACAATGAGCAGTTCTTC
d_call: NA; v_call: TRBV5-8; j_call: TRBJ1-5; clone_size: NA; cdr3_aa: CASSLEGGQPQHF; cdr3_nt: TGTGCCAGCAGCTTGGAAGGGGGTCAGCCCCAGCATTTT
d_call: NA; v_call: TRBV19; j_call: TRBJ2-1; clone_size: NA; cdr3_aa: CASRHRDTYNEQFF; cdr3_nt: TGTGCCAGCCGCCACCGGGACACCTACAATGAGCAGTTCTTC
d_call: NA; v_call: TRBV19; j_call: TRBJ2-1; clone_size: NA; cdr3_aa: CASSISFAEVHNEQFF; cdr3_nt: TGTGCCAGTAGTATAAGCTTTGCAGAGGTTCACAATGAGCAGTTCTTC
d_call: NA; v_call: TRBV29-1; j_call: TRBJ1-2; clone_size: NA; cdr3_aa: CSVGGINYGYTF; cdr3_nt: TGCAGCGTTGGGGGGATTAACTATGGCTACACCTTC
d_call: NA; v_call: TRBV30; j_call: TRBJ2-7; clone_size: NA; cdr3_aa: CAWNRDSPYEQYF; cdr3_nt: TGTGCCTGGAATCGGGACTCCCCCTACGAGCAGTACTTC
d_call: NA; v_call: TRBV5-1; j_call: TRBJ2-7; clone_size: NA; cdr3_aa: CASSIDYEQYF; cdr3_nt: TGCGCCAGCAGCATAGACTACGAGCAGTACTTC
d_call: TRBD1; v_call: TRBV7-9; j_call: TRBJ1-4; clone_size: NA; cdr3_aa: CASSLGTGDEKLFF; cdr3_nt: TGTGCCAGCAGCTTGGGGACAGGAGATGAAAAACTGTTTTTT
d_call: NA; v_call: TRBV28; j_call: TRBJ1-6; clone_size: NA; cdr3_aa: CASSLTVSPLHF; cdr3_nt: TGTGCCAGCAGCCTGACTGTTTCACCCCTCCACTTT
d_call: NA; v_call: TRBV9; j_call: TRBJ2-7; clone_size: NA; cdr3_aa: CASSVTGQPHYEQYF; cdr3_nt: TGTGCCAGCAGCGTGACGGGACAACCTCACTACGAGCAGTACTTC
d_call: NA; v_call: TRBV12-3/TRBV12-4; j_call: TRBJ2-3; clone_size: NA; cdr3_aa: CASTFNADTQYF; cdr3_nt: TGTGCCAGCACCTTTAACGCAGATACGCAGTATTTT
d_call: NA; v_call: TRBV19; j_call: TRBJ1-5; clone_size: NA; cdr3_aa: CASSIAGLLGNQPQHF; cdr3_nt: TGTGCCAGTAGTATTGCGGGCTTACTCGGAAATCAGCCCCAGCATTTT
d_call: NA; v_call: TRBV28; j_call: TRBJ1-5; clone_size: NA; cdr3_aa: CASSPTGINQPQHF; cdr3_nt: TGTGCCAGCAGTCCCACAGGGATCAATCAGCCCCAGCATTTT
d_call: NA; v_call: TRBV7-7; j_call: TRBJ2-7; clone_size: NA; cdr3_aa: CASSRSSGVDDEQYF; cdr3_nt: TGTGCCAGCAGCCGCTCGTCAGGGGTGGATGACGAGCAGTACTTC
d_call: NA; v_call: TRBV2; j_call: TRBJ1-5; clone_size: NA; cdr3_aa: CASSEVRGSRGPQHF; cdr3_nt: TGTGCCAGCAGTGAAGTCCGGGGCTCCAGGGGGCCCCAGCATTTT
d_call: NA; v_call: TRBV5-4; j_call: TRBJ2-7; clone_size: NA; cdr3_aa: CASSSAGHLSYEQYF; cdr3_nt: TGTGCCAGCAGCTCGGCGGGACACCTCTCCTACGAGCAGTACTTC
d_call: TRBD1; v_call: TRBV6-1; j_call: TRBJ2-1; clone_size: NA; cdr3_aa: CASSEETGYYNEQFF; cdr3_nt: TGTGCCAGCAGTGAAGAGACAGGGTACTACAATGAGCAGTTCTTC
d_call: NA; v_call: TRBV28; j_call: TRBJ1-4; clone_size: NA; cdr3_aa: CASSLRAYNEKLFF; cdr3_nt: TGTGCCAGCAGTTTGAGGGCCTATAATGAAAAACTGTTTTTT
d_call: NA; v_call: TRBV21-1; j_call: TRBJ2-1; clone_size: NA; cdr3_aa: CASSKVAFLRAPYNEQFF; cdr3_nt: TGTGCCAGCAGCAAAGTGGCCTTTTTGCGGGCTCCCTACAATGAGCAGTTCTTC